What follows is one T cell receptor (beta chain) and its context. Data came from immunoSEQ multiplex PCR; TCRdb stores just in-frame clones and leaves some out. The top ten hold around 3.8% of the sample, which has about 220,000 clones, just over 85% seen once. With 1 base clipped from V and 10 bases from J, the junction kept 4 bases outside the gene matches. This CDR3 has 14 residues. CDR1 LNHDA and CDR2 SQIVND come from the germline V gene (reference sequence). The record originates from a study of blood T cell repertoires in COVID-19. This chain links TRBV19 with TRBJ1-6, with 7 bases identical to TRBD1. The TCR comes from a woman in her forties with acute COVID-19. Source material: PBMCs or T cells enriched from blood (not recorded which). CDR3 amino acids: CASSIAQGDSPLHF. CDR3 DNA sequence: TGTGCCAGTAGTATAGCGCAGGGGGACTCACCCCTCCACTTT.